These T cell receptor beta chains were read from a single sample in a study of blood T cell repertoires in COVID-19. Sequencing used immunoSEQ multiplex PCR; TCRdb keeps in-frame clones, though not all of them. The data contain approximately 250,000 clones, about 82% of them singletons. Sample: peripheral blood. The origin of the receptors is a woman aged 80 or over with COVID-19, enrolled during active disease. Both conserved end residues are part of each CDR3. Each record gives: V gene, J gene, D gene, clone size, CDR3 protein, CDR3 DNA. A D gene is named only where the DNA matches it firmly. Part of the rows lack a size; the others show once, few, many or a class for expanded clones.

TRBV6-2/TRBV6-3,TRBJ1-2,.,.,CASSSTVLSGYTF,TGTGCCAGCAGTTCCACAGTTTTAAGTGGCTACACCTTC
TRBV29-1,TRBJ1-2,.,.,CSVTLWGGNYGYTF,TGCAGCGTTACCCTTTGGGGGGGCAACTATGGCTACACCTTC
TRBV6-5,TRBJ1-2,.,.,CASSYSSGIYGYTF,TGTGCCAGCAGTTACTCGAGCGGAATCTATGGCTACACCTTC
TRBV6-5,TRBJ1-3,.,few,CASTPAGMGNTIYF,TGTGCCAGCACCCCCGCAGGGATGGGAAACACCATATATTTT
TRBV19,TRBJ1-3,TRBD1,.,CASRGQGEDTIYF,TGTGCCAGTAGGGGACAGGGGGAGGACACCATATATTTT
TRBV3-1/TRBV3-2,TRBJ1-1,TRBD1,.,CASSQTDRGGTEAFF,TGTGCCAGCAGCCAAACTGACAGGGGAGGGACTGAAGCTTTCTTT
TRBV20-1,TRBJ1-2,TRBD1,.,CSASSGQGTRGYTF,TGCAGTGCTAGTTCAGGACAGGGGACGAGGGGCTACACCTTC
TRBV5-1,TRBJ2-5,TRBD2,.,CASSSGLASVQETQYF,TGCGCCAGCAGTTCTGGACTAGCGTCGGTTCAAGAGACCCAGTACTTC
TRBV18,TRBJ1-1,TRBD1,.,CASSLRQGAFDTEAFF,TGTGCCAGCTCACTGAGACAGGGGGCATTTGACACTGAAGCTTTCTTT
TRBV15,TRBJ2-6,TRBD2,once,CATTLGGGLKSGANVLTF,TGTGCCACCACCCTGGGGGGGGGACTCAAATCCGGGGCCAACGTCCTGACTTTC
TRBV7-9,TRBJ1-6,TRBD1,.,CASSKNRGDNSPLHF,TGTGCCAGCAGCAAAAACAGGGGTGATAATTCACCCCTCCACTTT
TRBV19,TRBJ1-2,TRBD1,.,CASSTTTGGAYGYTF,TGTGCCAGTAGTACCACGACAGGGGGCGCCTATGGCTACACCTTC
TRBV30,TRBJ1-1,.,.,CAWSLGGVNTEAFF,TGTGCCTGGAGTCTCGGGGGTGTGAACACTGAAGCTTTCTTT
TRBV3-1/TRBV3-2,TRBJ2-4,.,.,CASSHDTSDIQYF,TGTGCCAGCAGCCACGACACGTCGGACATTCAGTACTTC
TRBV18,TRBJ1-1,.,few,CASRTTGNTEAFF,TGTGCCAGCAGGACTACCGGGAACACTGAAGCTTTCTTT
TRBV15,TRBJ1-5,.,once,CATSPQGSGQPQHF,TGTGCCACCAGTCCCCAGGGGAGTGGTCAGCCCCAGCATTTT
TRBV5-1,TRBJ1-3,TRBD1,.,CASGKRPGGENTIYF,TGCGCCAGCGGGAAGAGGCCAGGGGGAGAAAACACCATATATTTT
TRBV6-5,TRBJ1-5,.,.,CASRGTGGGNQPQHF,TGTGCCAGCAGGGGAACGGGGGGCGGTAATCAGCCCCAGCATTTT
TRBV5-1,TRBJ2-3,TRBD1,.,CASNTGGGTDTQYF,TGCGCCAGCAACACAGGGGGCGGCACAGATACGCAGTATTTT
TRBV7-2,TRBJ1-6,.,.,CASSLKAGVSPLHF,TGTGCCAGCAGCTTAAAAGCAGGGGTTTCACCCCTCCACTTT
TRBV25-1,TRBJ2-2,.,.,CASSVDRNTGELFF,TGTGCCAGCAGCGTTGACAGGAACACCGGGGAGCTGTTTTTT
TRBV19,TRBJ1-2,TRBD1,.,CASSTNQGTVYYGYTF,TGTGCCAGTAGTACGAATCAAGGGACAGTATACTATGGCTACACCTTC
TRBV7-2,TRBJ2-6,TRBD2,.,CASSLGGSGGTGANVLTF,TGTGCCAGCAGCCTCGGTGGTAGCGGGGGAACGGGGGCCAACGTCCTGACTTTC
TRBV7-3,TRBJ1-2,TRBD1,.,CASSLGTGGHYGYTF,TGTGCCAGCAGCTTAGGTACAGGGGGGCACTATGGCTACACCTTC
TRBV10-3,TRBJ1-1,.,.,CAISVTGNTEAFF,TGTGCCATCAGTGTGACAGGGAACACTGAAGCTTTCTTT
TRBV29-1,TRBJ1-2,.,.,CSVETEGGYTF,TGCAGCGTGGAAACGGAGGGTGGCTACACCTTC
TRBV28,TRBJ2-1,TRBD1,.,CASSSTPGQSYNEQFF,TGTGCCAGCAGTTCGACCCCGGGACAGTCCTACAATGAGCAGTTCTTC
TRBV15,TRBJ1-1,.,.,CATSTGDQPDSPNTEAFF,TGTGCCACCAGCACTGGGGACCAACCGGACAGCCCGAACACTGAAGCTTTCTTT
TRBV9,TRBJ2-5,TRBD2,.,CASSVSGGGYSQETQYF,TGTGCCAGCAGCGTATCGGGCGGGGGATACAGCCAAGAGACCCAGTACTTC
TRBV2,TRBJ2-3,TRBD2,.,CASIDPGGPGTDTQYF,TGTGCCAGCATAGACCCGGGGGGGCCGGGCACAGATACGCAGTATTTT
TRBV30,TRBJ2-7,TRBD1,.,CAWIVGTGKNEQYF,TGTGCCTGGATAGTCGGGACAGGGAAAAACGAGCAGTACTTC
TRBV18,TRBJ1-2,.,.,CASSLELQGNYGYTF,TGTGCCAGCTCACTCGAACTACAGGGAAACTATGGCTACACCTTC
TRBV28,TRBJ1-1,TRBD1,.,CASSYPGQGNTEAFF,TGTGCCAGCAGCTATCCGGGACAGGGGAACACTGAAGCTTTCTTT